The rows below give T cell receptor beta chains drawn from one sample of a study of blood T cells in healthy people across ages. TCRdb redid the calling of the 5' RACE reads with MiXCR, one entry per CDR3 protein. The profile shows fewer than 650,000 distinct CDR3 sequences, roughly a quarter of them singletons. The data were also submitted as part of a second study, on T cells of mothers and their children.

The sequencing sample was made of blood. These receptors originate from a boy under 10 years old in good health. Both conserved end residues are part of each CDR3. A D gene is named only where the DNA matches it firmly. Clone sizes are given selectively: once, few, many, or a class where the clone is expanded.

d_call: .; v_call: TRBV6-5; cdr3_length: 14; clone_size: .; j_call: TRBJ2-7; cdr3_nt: TGTGCCAGCAGTTACCGGGACCGACCCTACGAGCAGTACTTC; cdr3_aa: CASSYRDRPYEQYF
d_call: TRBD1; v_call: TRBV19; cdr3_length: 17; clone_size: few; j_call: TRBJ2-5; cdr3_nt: TGTGCCAGTAGCAATGCACCGGGACAGGGGGATCGGGAGACCCGGTACTTC; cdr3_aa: CASSNAPGQGDRETRYF
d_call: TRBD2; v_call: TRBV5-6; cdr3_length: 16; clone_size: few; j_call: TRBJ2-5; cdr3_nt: TGTGCCGCCAGCTCCGATCTACGAGCGGGAGGACGTTCGAAGTACTTC; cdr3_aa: CAASSDLRAGGRSKYF
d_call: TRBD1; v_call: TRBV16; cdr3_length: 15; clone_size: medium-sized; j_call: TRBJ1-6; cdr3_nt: TGTGCCAGCAGCCAAGGGACAGGGAAAGGTCGATACCTCCACTTT; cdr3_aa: CASSQGTGKGRYLHF
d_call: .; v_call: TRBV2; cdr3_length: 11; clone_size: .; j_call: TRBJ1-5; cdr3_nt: TGTGCCAGCAGTTTGACCGCGCCCCAGCATTTT; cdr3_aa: CASSLTAPQHF
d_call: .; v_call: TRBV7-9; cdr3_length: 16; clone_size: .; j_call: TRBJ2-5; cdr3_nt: TGTGCCAGCAGCCGTACAGGGACTGCACCCCAAGAGGCCCAGTACTTC; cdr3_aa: CASSRTGTAPQEAQYF
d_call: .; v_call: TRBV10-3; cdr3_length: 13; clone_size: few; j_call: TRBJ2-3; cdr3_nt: TGTGCCATCGGGGTGAGGGGCACAGATACGCAGTATTTT; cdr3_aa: CAIGVRGTDTQYF
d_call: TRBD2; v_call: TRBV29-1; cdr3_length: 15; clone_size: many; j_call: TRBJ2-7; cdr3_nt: TGCAGCGTTGAAGACTCTAGCGGGAGCGCCTACGAGCAGTACTTC; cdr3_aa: CSVEDSSGSAYEQYF
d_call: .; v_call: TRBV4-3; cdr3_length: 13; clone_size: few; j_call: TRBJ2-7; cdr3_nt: TGCGCCAGCAGCCAGGGGGCGGGGTACGAGCAGTACTTC; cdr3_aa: CASSQGAGYEQYF
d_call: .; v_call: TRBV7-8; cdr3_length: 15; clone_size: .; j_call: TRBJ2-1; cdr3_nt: TGTGCCAGCAGCCGCCGCGGGGTCCGACTCAATGAGCAGTTCTTC; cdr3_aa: CASSRRGVRLNEQFF
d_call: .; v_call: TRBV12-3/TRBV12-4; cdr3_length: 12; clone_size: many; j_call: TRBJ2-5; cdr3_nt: TGTGCCAGCAGTCCGACCGAAGAGACCCAGTACTTC; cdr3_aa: CASSPTEETQYF
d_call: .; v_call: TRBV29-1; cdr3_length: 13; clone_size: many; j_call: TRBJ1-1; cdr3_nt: TGCAGCGTATCGATGGGTCGGAACACTGAAGCTTTCTTT; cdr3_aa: CSVSMGRNTEAFF
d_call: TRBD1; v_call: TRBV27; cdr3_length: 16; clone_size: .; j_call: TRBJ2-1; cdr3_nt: TGTGCCAGCAGTTCCTTAGGACAGGGATCCTACAATGAGCAGTTCTTC; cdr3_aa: CASSSLGQGSYNEQFF
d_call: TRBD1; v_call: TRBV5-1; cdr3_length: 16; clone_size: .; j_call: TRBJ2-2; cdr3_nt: TGCGCCAGCAGCTTCCTGACAGGGGATGGGACCGGGGAGCTGTTTTTT; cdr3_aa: CASSFLTGDGTGELFF
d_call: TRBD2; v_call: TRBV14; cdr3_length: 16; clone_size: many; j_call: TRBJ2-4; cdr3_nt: TGTGCCAGCAGCCAAGTAGAGGGACTAGCGGGGGTTCTCCAGTACTTC; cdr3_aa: CASSQVEGLAGVLQYF
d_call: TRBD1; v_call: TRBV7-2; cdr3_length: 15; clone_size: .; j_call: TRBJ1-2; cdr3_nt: TGTGCCAGCAGCATCTGGACAGGGGATCACTATGGCTACACCTTC; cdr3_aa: CASSIWTGDHYGYTF
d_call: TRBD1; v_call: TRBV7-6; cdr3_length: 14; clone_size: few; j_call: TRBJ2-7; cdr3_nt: TGTGCCAGCAGCCCGGGGGACAGGAACCACGAGCAGTACTTC; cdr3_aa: CASSPGDRNHEQYF
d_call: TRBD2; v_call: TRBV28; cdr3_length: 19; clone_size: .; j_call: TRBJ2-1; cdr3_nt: TGTGCCAGCAGTTTTCCTAAAACGTTGGGACTACCGATAAGGAATGAGCAGTTCTTC; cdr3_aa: CASSFPKTLGLPIRNEQFF
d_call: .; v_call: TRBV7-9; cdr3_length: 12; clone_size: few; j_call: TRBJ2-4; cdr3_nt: TGTGCCAGCAGCTTAAACGCGGGCATTCAGTACTTC; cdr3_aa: CASSLNAGIQYF
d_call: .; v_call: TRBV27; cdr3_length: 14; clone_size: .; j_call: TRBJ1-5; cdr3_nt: TGTGCCAGCAGCGCTAACGACCCCAATCAGCCCCAGCATTTT; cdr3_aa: CASSANDPNQPQHF
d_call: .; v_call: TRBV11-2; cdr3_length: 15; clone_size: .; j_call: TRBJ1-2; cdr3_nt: TGTGCCAGCAGCTTAGTGTCAGTCGATAACTATGGCTACACCTTC; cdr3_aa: CASSLVSVDNYGYTF
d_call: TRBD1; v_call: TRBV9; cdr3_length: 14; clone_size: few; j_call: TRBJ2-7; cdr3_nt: TGTGCCAGCAGCATCGGGACAGGCTCTTTCGAGCAGTACTTC; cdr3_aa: CASSIGTGSFEQYF
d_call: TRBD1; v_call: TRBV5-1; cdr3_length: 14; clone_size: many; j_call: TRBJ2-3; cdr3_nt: TGCGCCAGCAGCTTGTCAGGGGGCGGAGATACGCAGTATTTT; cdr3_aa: CASSLSGGGDTQYF
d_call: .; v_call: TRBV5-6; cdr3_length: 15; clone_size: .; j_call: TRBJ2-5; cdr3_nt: TGTGCCAGCAGCCCCTCGGGGTCCGGGGAAGAGACCCAGTACTTC; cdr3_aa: CASSPSGSGEETQYF
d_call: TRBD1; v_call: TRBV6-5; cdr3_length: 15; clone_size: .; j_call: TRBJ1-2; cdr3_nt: TGTGCCAGCAGCGCCCGGGACAGGGGGCACTATGGCTACACCTTC; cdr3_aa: CASSARDRGHYGYTF
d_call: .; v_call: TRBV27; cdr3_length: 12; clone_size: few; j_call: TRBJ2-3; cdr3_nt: TGTGCCAGCAGTTCGGACGCCGCTACGCAGTATTTT; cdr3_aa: CASSSDAATQYF
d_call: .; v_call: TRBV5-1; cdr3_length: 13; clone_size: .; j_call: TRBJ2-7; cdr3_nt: TGCGCCAGCAGCTTGGGACCGCGCCTCGAGCAGTACTTC; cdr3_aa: CASSLGPRLEQYF
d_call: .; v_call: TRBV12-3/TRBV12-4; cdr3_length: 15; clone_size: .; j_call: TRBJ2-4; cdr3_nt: TGTGCCAGCAGTTTAAGGGGAGTAGACAAAAACATTCAGTACTTC; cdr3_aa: CASSLRGVDKNIQYF
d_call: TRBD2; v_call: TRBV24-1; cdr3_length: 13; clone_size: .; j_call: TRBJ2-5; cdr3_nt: TGTGCCACCAGTGAGGCTAGCGGAGAGACCCAGTACTTC; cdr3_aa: CATSEASGETQYF
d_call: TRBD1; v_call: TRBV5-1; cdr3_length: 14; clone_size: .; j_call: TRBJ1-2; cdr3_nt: TGCGCCAGCAGCTCGGACAGGGATCTGCGTGGCTACACCTTC; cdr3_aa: CASSSDRDLRGYTF
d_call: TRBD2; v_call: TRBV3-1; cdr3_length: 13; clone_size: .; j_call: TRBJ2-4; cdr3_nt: TGTGCCAGCGAAGCGGGGGGCGCGGACATTCAGTACTTC; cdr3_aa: CASEAGGADIQYF
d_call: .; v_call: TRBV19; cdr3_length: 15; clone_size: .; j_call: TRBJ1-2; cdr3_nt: TGTGCCAGTAGTATCTCCTCGGGCAACATCTATGGCTACACCTTC; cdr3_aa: CASSISSGNIYGYTF
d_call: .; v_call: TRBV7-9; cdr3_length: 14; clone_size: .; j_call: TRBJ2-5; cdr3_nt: TGTGCCAGCAGTCCGTCCCTCGGACAAGAGACCCAGTACTTC; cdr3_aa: CASSPSLGQETQYF
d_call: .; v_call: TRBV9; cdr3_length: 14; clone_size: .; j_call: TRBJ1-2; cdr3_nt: TGTGCCAGCACCAGGGACCTCCTCCACTATGGCTACACCTTC; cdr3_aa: CASTRDLLHYGYTF
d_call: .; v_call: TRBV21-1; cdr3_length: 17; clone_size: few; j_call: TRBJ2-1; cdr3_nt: TGTGCCAGCAGTCGGAGCGGGAGTTTGAGGGGATTTAATGAGCAGTTCTTC; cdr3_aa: CASSRSGSLRGFNEQFF
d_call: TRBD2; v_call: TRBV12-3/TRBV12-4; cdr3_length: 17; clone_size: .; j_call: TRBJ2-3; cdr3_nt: TGTGCCAGCACCCCTCTCAGGGGCGGGAGGGGCACAGATACGCAGTATTTT; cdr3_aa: CASTPLRGGRGTDTQYF
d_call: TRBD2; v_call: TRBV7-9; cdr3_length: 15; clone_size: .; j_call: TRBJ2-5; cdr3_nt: TGTGCCAGTCGGGGGACTAGCGGACCCCACGAGACCCAGTACTTC; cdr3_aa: CASRGTSGPHETQYF
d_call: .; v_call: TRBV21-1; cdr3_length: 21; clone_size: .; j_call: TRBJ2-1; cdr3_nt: TGTGCCAGCAGGGGGGCGTTCCCGGGACTAGCGGGGGGGCCCCCTTACAATGAGCAGTTCTTC; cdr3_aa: CASRGAFPGLAGGPPYNEQFF
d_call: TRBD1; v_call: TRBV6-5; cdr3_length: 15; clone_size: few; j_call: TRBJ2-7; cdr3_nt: TGTGCCAGCAGTTATGCCGGGACAGGGGACTACGAGCAGTACTTC; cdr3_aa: CASSYAGTGDYEQYF
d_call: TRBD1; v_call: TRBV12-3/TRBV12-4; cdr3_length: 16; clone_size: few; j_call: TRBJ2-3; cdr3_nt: TGTGCCAGCAGTTCCTGGACAGGGGCCCGCACAGATACGCAGTATTTT; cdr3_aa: CASSSWTGARTDTQYF
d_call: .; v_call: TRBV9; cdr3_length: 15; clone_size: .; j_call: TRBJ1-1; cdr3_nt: TGTGCCAGCAGCCCTCCTGGGACGTTGAACACTGAAGCTTTCTTT; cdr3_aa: CASSPPGTLNTEAFF